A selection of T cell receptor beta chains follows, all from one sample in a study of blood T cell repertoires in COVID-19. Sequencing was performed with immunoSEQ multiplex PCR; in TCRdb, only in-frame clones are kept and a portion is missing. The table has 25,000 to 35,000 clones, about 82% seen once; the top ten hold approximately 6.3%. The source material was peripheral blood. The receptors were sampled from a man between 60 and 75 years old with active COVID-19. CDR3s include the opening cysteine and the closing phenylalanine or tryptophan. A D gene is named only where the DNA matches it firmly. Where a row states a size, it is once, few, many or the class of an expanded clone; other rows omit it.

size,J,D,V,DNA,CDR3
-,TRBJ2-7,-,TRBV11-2,TGTGCCAGCAGCACGCACAGGGTAGTCTCCTACGAGCAGTACTTC,CASSTHRVVSYEQYF
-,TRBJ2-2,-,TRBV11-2,TGTGCCAGCAGCGGGAGTCTCACCGGGGAGCTGTTTTTT,CASSGSLTGELFF
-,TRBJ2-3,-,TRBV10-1,TGCGCCAGCAGTGAAGCGGCTAGCGCGACTAAATTT,CASSEAASATKF
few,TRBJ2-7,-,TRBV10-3,TGTGCCATCAGTGATCCCGGCTACGAGCAGTACTTC,CAISDPGYEQYF
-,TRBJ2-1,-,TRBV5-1,TGCGCCAGCAGCTTACCGAGCAATGAGCAGTTCTTC,CASSLPSNEQFF
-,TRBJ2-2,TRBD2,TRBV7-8,TGTGCCAGCAGCCTGGGGGAGGGTAGGAACACCGGGGAGCTGTTTTTT,CASSLGEGRNTGELFF
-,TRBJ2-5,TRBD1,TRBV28,TGTGCCAGCACTGGCACCCGACAGGGCTCCCAAGAGACCCAGTACTTC,CASTGTRQGSQETQYF
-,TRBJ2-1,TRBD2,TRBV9,TGTGCCAGCAGCGAACTAGCGGGAAATGTGGATGAGCAGTTCTTC,CASSELAGNVDEQFF
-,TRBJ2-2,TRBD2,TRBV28,TGTGCCACCCCCTCCAGGGCGGGAGCCCCCCCCGGGGAGCTGTTTTTT,CATPSRAGAPPGELFF
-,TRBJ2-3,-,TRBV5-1,TGCGCCAGCAGCTTGGACTTCCCCACAGATACGCAGTATTTT,CASSLDFPTDTQYF
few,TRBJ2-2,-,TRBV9,TGTGCCAGCAGCCCGGAGTTCCGGGAGCTGTTTTTT,CASSPEFRELFF
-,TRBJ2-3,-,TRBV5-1,TGCGCCAGCAGCTTGGTGGCTAGCACAGATACGCAGTATTTT,CASSLVASTDTQYF
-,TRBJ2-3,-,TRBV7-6,TGTGCCAGCAGCAGAAATGCGGGCTCTACAGATACGCAGTATTTT,CASSRNAGSTDTQYF
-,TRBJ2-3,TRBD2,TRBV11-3,TGTGCCAGCAGCTCCGGACTAGCAACGCAGTATTTT,CASSSGLATQYF
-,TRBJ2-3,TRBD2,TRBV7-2,TGTGCCAGCAGCTTAGCCCCTAGCGGGAGCATCCCAGATACGCAGTATTTT,CASSLAPSGSIPDTQYF
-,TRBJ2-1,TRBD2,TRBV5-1,TGCGCCAGCAGTATCTTACAGCGGGAATGGGGTGAGCAGTTCTTC,CASSILQREWGEQFF
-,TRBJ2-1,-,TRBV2,TGTGCCAGCAGCGGTAACAATGAGCAGTTCTTC,CASSGNNEQFF
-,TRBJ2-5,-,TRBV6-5,TGTGCCAGCAGTACCCGGGAGACCCAGTACTTC,CASSTRETQYF
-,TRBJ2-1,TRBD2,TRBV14,TGTGCCAGCAGCCAAGATAACCGAGGGCGGGAGAGTGAGCAGTTCTTC,CASSQDNRGRESEQFF
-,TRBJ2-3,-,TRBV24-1,TGTGCCACCAGTGATATCCTTAGCGGATCATCCACAGATACGCAGTATTTT,CATSDILSGSSTDTQYF
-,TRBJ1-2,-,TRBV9,TGTGCCAGCAGCCCCCCGGGTGTGGGCTACACCTTC,CASSPPGVGYTF
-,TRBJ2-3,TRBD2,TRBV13,TGTGCCAGCAGCTTAGGGCTAGCGGGAGGAAGCACAGATACGCAGTATTTT,CASSLGLAGGSTDTQYF
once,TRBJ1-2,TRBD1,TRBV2,TGTGCCAGTTGCCTGACAGGGAGCTCTGGCTACACCTTC,CASCLTGSSGYTF
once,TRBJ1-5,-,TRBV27,TGTGCCAGCAGTTTATCGCCGGTGGCAGGCCAGCCCCAGCATTTT,CASSLSPVAGQPQHF